Included here is one T cell receptor (beta chain) sequence, with context. What it binds is not known. Alongside a J-beta primer mix, a sample-barcoded 5' primer served in a second PCR lasting about 7 to 12 cycles. Each CDR3 protein is one row after TCRdb ran MiXCR on the 5' RACE reads. The table records 1.2 million to 1.5 million distinct CDR3 sequences, about 40% of them present only once. The data are from a study of blood T cells in healthy people across ages. The donors, all healthy, were Caucasians living in Russia, aged about 6 to 90. Each donor's blood draw was 8.5 to 10 milliliters of peripheral blood. The germline V and J ends were trimmed by 1 base and 3 bases, with 18 bases remaining between them. This CDR3 region has 18 residues. Germline CDR1 and CDR2: SEHNR and FQNEAQ (reference sequence). Overall study results and limits: Diversity estimates from one million T cells were considered underestimates.

This rearrangement joins TRBV7-9 to TRBJ2-2, with a possible D match to TRBD1 (5 bases). The clonotype originates from a woman younger than 35 in good health. Sequenced material: blood. The DNA of the CDR3 is TGTGCCAGCAGCTTAGGGGCAGGGCGACAACGGGACACCGGGGAGCTGTTTTTT. Residues: CASSLGAGRQRDTGELFF. The whole variable domain, filled in from reference TRBV7-9 and TRBJ2-2, reads DTGVSQNPRHKITKRGQNVTFRCDPISEHNRLYWYRQTLGQGPEFLTYFQNEAQLEKSRLLSDRFSAERPKGSFSTLEIQRTEQGDSAMYLCASSLGAGRQRDTGELFFGEGSRLTVL.